The rows below give T cell receptor beta chains drawn from one sample of a study of technical replicates of blood from a few donors. The data were produced by immunoSEQ multiplex PCR, yet TCRdb's version contains in-frame clones alone and is incomplete. The table records 75,000 to 100,000 clones, approximately 93% of them present only once. Sequencing was performed on T cells isolated from PBMCs. All receptors come from a human donor in good health. CDR3s include the opening cysteine and the closing phenylalanine or tryptophan. A D gene is named only where the DNA matches it firmly. Not all rows give a size; the values are once, few, many and, for expanded clones, a class.

size: NA
D: NA
J: TRBJ1-6
V: TRBV27
CDR3: CASSLAGSPLHF
DNA: TGTGCCAGCAGTTTAGCCGGTTCACCCCTCCACTTT

size: NA
D: NA
J: TRBJ1-2
V: TRBV25-1
CDR3: CASSGTGDAYGYTF
DNA: TGTGCCAGCAGTGGGACGGGGGACGCCTATGGCTACACCTTC

size: once
D: TRBD1
J: TRBJ2-7
V: TRBV6-1
CDR3: CASSEQGVYEQYF
DNA: TGTGCCAGCAGTGAACAGGGGGTTTACGAGCAGTACTTC

size: NA
D: NA
J: TRBJ1-5
V: TRBV2
CDR3: CASSVSTGFGPQHF
DNA: TGTGCCAGCAGTGTCTCGACAGGTTTCGGGCCCCAGCATTTT

size: NA
D: TRBD1
J: TRBJ1-5
V: TRBV7-8
CDR3: CASSSTGAEGQPQHF
DNA: TGTGCCAGCAGCTCTACAGGGGCAGAGGGTCAGCCCCAGCATTTT

size: few
D: TRBD2
J: TRBJ2-1
V: TRBV2
CDR3: CASKTSGSNEQFF
DNA: TGTGCCAGCAAAACTAGCGGGAGCAATGAGCAGTTCTTC

size: NA
D: NA
J: TRBJ2-7
V: TRBV11-3
CDR3: CASSFGVLSSYEQYF
DNA: TGTGCCAGCAGCTTCGGAGTCCTTAGCTCCTACGAGCAGTACTTC

size: NA
D: TRBD2
J: TRBJ2-7
V: TRBV28
CDR3: CASRGLVYEQYF
DNA: TGTGCCAGCAGGGGACTAGTCTACGAGCAGTACTTC

size: few
D: NA
J: TRBJ1-1
V: TRBV4-1
CDR3: CASSHGTRDTNTEAFF
DNA: TGCGCCAGCAGCCATGGGACCCGGGACACGAACACTGAAGCTTTCTTT

size: NA
D: NA
J: TRBJ1-3
V: TRBV29-1
CDR3: CSVAESSSGNTIYF
DNA: TGCAGCGTGGCGGAGTCAAGCTCTGGAAACACCATATATTTT

size: NA
D: TRBD1
J: TRBJ2-7
V: TRBV5-1
CDR3: CASSLEPGQGYEQYF
DNA: TGCGCCAGCAGCTTAGAGCCTGGACAGGGCTACGAGCAGTACTTC

size: NA
D: NA
J: TRBJ2-5
V: TRBV5-1
CDR3: CASSLQSQETQYF
DNA: TGCGCCAGCAGCCTCCAGTCCCAAGAGACCCAGTACTTC

size: NA
D: NA
J: TRBJ1-1
V: TRBV14
CDR3: CASSQETGGGAFF
DNA: TGTGCCAGCAGCCAAGAGACAGGTGGTGGGGCTTTCTTT

size: once
D: TRBD2
J: TRBJ2-1
V: TRBV5-1
CDR3: CASSLLAGESNEQFF
DNA: TGCGCCAGCAGCTTACTAGCGGGAGAAAGTAATGAGCAGTTCTTC

size: NA
D: NA
J: TRBJ2-1
V: TRBV7-6
CDR3: CASSLDSDRISGNEQFF
DNA: TGTGCCAGCAGCTTAGATTCCGACAGGATTAGCGGGAATGAGCAGTTCTTC

size: NA
D: NA
J: TRBJ2-1
V: TRBV2
CDR3: CASRFRDEQFF
DNA: TGTGCCAGCCGGTTCAGGGATGAGCAGTTCTTC

size: NA
D: TRBD1
J: TRBJ2-7
V: TRBV7-8
CDR3: CASTIRRDRVYEQYF
DNA: TGTGCCAGCACCATTCGGCGGGACAGGGTCTACGAGCAGTACTTC

size: NA
D: TRBD1
J: TRBJ2-5
V: TRBV7-9
CDR3: CASSLAEGQGAETQYF
DNA: TGTGCCAGCAGCTTAGCGGAGGGACAGGGGGCCGAGACCCAGTACTTC

size: NA
D: TRBD1
J: TRBJ1-2
V: TRBV6-6
CDR3: CASSDPQGAGGYTF
DNA: TGTGCCAGCAGTGATCCTCAGGGGGCGGGTGGCTACACCTTC

size: NA
D: TRBD1
J: TRBJ1-6
V: TRBV4-1
CDR3: CASSQDPGQGLSPLHF
DNA: TGCGCCAGCAGCCAGGACCCGGGACAGGGCCTCTCACCCCTCCACTTT

size: NA
D: NA
J: TRBJ2-7
V: TRBV6-1
CDR3: CASSEQAVIAYEQYF
DNA: TGTGCCAGCAGTGAACAGGCAGTGATAGCCTACGAGCAGTACTTC

size: NA
D: NA
J: TRBJ1-4
V: TRBV19
CDR3: CASSRANIWEKLFF
DNA: TGTGCCAGTAGTAGGGCGAATATCTGGGAAAAACTGTTTTTT

size: NA
D: NA
J: TRBJ2-1
V: TRBV18
CDR3: CASSPYWGGGNEQFF
DNA: TGTGCCAGCTCCCCCTATTGGGGAGGTGGCAATGAGCAGTTCTTC

size: NA
D: NA
J: TRBJ2-6
V: TRBV27
CDR3: CASSPSDKVSGANVLTF
DNA: TGTGCCAGCAGCCCGTCCGACAAGGTCTCTGGGGCCAACGTCCTGACTTTC

size: NA
D: NA
J: TRBJ2-3
V: TRBV6-6
CDR3: CASSYSGDSGDTQYF
DNA: TGTGCCAGCAGTTACTCGGGAGACTCCGGAGATACGCAGTATTTT

size: once
D: NA
J: TRBJ1-5
V: TRBV10-3
CDR3: CAISESGSNQPQHF
DNA: TGTGCCATCAGTGAATCGGGTAGCAATCAGCCCCAGCATTTT

size: NA
D: NA
J: TRBJ1-6
V: TRBV30
CDR3: CAWSVFGGLNSPLHF
DNA: TGTGCCTGGAGTGTCTTTGGAGGCCTGAATTCACCCCTCCACTTT

size: NA
D: TRBD2
J: TRBJ2-1
V: TRBV5-4
CDR3: CASSTPPWAGGNEQFF
DNA: TGTGCCAGCAGCACACCCCCGTGGGCCGGGGGGAATGAGCAGTTCTTC

size: NA
D: NA
J: TRBJ2-3
V: TRBV7-3
CDR3: CASSLTASTDTQYF
DNA: TGTGCCAGCAGCTTAACAGCTAGCACAGATACGCAGTATTTT

size: NA
D: TRBD2
J: TRBJ2-1
V: TRBV10-3
CDR3: CAISEDSGTHASNEQFF
DNA: TGTGCCATCAGTGAGGATAGCGGGACGCACGCTAGCAATGAGCAGTTCTTC

size: NA
D: TRBD2
J: TRBJ2-2
V: TRBV11-2
CDR3: CASRPTSGSKPGELFF
DNA: TGTGCCAGCAGACCGACTAGCGGGAGTAAACCCGGGGAGCTGTTTTTT

size: NA
D: TRBD1
J: TRBJ1-3
V: TRBV28
CDR3: CASQQSWTGYGNTIYF
DNA: TGTGCCAGCCAGCAGAGTTGGACAGGGTATGGAAACACCATATATTTT

size: NA
D: NA
J: TRBJ1-2
V: TRBV30
CDR3: CAWATGHLTGYTF
DNA: TGTGCCTGGGCGACAGGTCATTTGACTGGCTACACCTTC

size: NA
D: TRBD1
J: TRBJ1-1
V: TRBV6-5
CDR3: CASSYSKGQGYEAFF
DNA: TGTGCCAGCAGTTACTCGAAGGGACAGGGATATGAAGCTTTCTTT

size: NA
D: TRBD2
J: TRBJ2-3
V: TRBV11-3
CDR3: CASSSGLAGDTDTQYF
DNA: TGTGCCAGCAGCTCCGGACTAGCGGGAGACACAGATACGCAGTATTTT

size: NA
D: NA
J: TRBJ2-1
V: TRBV4-2
CDR3: CASSQDVLDNEQFF
DNA: TGTGCCAGCAGCCAAGATGTCCTAGACAATGAGCAGTTCTTC

size: NA
D: NA
J: TRBJ1-2
V: TRBV10-3
CDR3: CAISADAREGYTF
DNA: TGTGCCATCAGTGCGGACGCCCGGGAGGGCTACACCTTC

size: NA
D: NA
J: TRBJ1-4
V: TRBV6-6
CDR3: CASSLGHGKLFF
DNA: TGTGCCAGCAGTTTGGGACATGGAAAACTGTTTTTT

size: NA
D: NA
J: TRBJ2-1
V: TRBV21-1
CDR3: CASRTGEGSPNEQFF
DNA: TGTGCCAGCAGGACCGGGGAAGGGTCGCCCAATGAGCAGTTCTTC